These T cell receptor beta chains were read from a single sample in a study of blood T cell repertoires in COVID-19. Data came from immunoSEQ multiplex PCR; TCRdb stores just in-frame clones and leaves some out. The sample lists around 70,000 clones, roughly 91% occurring once. Sequencing input: peripheral blood. The receptors were sampled from a woman between 18 and 30 years old with acute or convalescent COVID-19. Each CDR3 is given with its conserved first and last residue. D genes are given only for firm matches. A row's size may be missing; if present it is once, few, many or a size class.

DNA: TGTGCCAGCAATTTTAGAGGACAGGGGCTATACAATGAGCAGTTCTTC
CDR3: CASNFRGQGLYNEQFF
D: TRBD1
V: TRBV28
J: TRBJ2-1
length: 16
size: -

DNA: TGCGCCAGCAGCCCCGGACTAGCGGGGACAAACACCGGGGAGCTGTTTTTT
CDR3: CASSPGLAGTNTGELFF
D: TRBD2
V: TRBV5-1
J: TRBJ2-2
length: 17
size: -

DNA: TGTGCCAGCAGTTACGGACAGGGAAGGACCTACACCTTC
CDR3: CASSYGQGRTYTF
D: TRBD1
V: TRBV28
J: TRBJ1-2
length: 13
size: -

DNA: TGTGCCAGCAGACGGGGTTCAGGGGTCAATCAGCCCCAGCATTTT
CDR3: CASRRGSGVNQPQHF
D: -
V: TRBV28
J: TRBJ1-5
length: 15
size: -

DNA: TGTGCCTGCCTAAATAGCGGGAGGGCCCATGCGTTCTTC
CDR3: CACLNSGRAHAFF
D: TRBD2
V: TRBV30
J: TRBJ2-1
length: 13
size: -

DNA: TGTGCCTGGAGCCACGGTCGCGGGAGGGCCACGTCCTACAATGAGCAGTTCTTC
CDR3: CAWSHGRGRATSYNEQFF
D: TRBD2
V: TRBV30
J: TRBJ2-1
length: 18
size: -

DNA: TGCAGCGTTGTTTTTTCGACAGGGCCCAATGAGCAGTTCTTC
CDR3: CSVVFSTGPNEQFF
D: TRBD1
V: TRBV29-1
J: TRBJ2-1
length: 14
size: -

DNA: TGCGCCAGCAGCCAGACGACAGGGCATCAGCCCCAGCATTTT
CDR3: CASSQTTGHQPQHF
D: TRBD1
V: TRBV4-1
J: TRBJ1-5
length: 14
size: -

DNA: TGTGCCAGCAGTTTCTCAGGGGGCGAGGTTGGCTACACCTTC
CDR3: CASSFSGGEVGYTF
D: TRBD1
V: TRBV27
J: TRBJ1-2
length: 14
size: -

DNA: TGCGCCAGCAGCCATTTCGTCAGGGGGCAAAAGGATGGCTACACCTTC
CDR3: CASSHFVRGQKDGYTF
D: TRBD1
V: TRBV4-1
J: TRBJ1-2
length: 16
size: -

DNA: TGTGCCAGCAGTTTCTTAGGGGGAGAAGCTTTCTTT
CDR3: CASSFLGGEAFF
D: -
V: TRBV12-3/TRBV12-4
J: TRBJ1-1
length: 12
size: -

DNA: TGTGCCAGCAGTACCCCAGGGGATGAGCAGTTCTTC
CDR3: CASSTPGDEQFF
D: -
V: TRBV12-3/TRBV12-4
J: TRBJ2-1
length: 12
size: -

DNA: TGCGCCAGCAGCTTGGGAGGGGGAAAATTGAACACTGAAGCTTTCTTT
CDR3: CASSLGGGKLNTEAFF
D: -
V: TRBV5-1
J: TRBJ1-1
length: 16
size: few

DNA: TGTGCCAGCATGGCGGGGAACACTGAAGCTTTCTTT
CDR3: CASMAGNTEAFF
D: -
V: TRBV27
J: TRBJ1-1
length: 12
size: -

DNA: TGTGCCAGCAAGTCAGGACTAGCGGGAGTAGAGACCCAGTACTTC
CDR3: CASKSGLAGVETQYF
D: TRBD2
V: TRBV6-5
J: TRBJ2-5
length: 15
size: few

DNA: TGTGCCAGTAGTAACTGGGACTCGAACACCGGGGAGCTGTTTTTT
CDR3: CASSNWDSNTGELFF
D: -
V: TRBV19
J: TRBJ2-2
length: 15
size: -

DNA: TGTGCCAGCAGCTTAGCGGGGGCGAGGGGGGAAAAACTGTTTTTT
CDR3: CASSLAGARGEKLFF
D: -
V: TRBV7-2
J: TRBJ1-4
length: 15
size: once

DNA: TGTGCCAGCAGCTTCTCCGTTAGCGGGAAATACAATGAGCAGTTCTTC
CDR3: CASSFSVSGKYNEQFF
D: TRBD2
V: TRBV5-6
J: TRBJ2-1
length: 16
size: once